The subject of this entry is one T cell receptor (beta chain). Antigen specificity is unknown. The data originate from a study of T cell responses to AZD1222 COVID-19 vaccine. Study observations and caveats: Repertoire samples came only from after the peak T cell response. Most donors were white British, females outnumbered males, and clonal diversity was possibly underestimated.

V was shortened by 3 bases and J by 10 bases, with 11 bases between the two germline ends. Germline CDR1 and CDR2: LGHNA and YNFKEQ. There are 12 residues in the CDR3. Profiling relied on immunoSEQ multiplex PCR, and the TCRdb table lists in-frame clones only, not all of them. The table lists 98,000 or so clones, over 75% of them singletons. The rearrangement links TRBV4-2 to TRBJ2-3; D possibly matches TRBD1 or TRBD2 (5 bases each). This material consisted of peripheral blood, taken on day 0 of AZD1222 vaccination. This receptor was identified in an adult in good health. The CDR3 is CASSQGTGPQYF. In DNA, the CDR3 is TGTGCCAGCAGCCAGGGGACCGGCCCGCAGTATTTT.